There are a few counts of the clone carrying this T cell receptor (beta chain). Antigen unknown. The source of the sample is a study of cytomegalovirus exposure and HLA in healthy donors. For the study at large: A data release that came early held 75 million to 85 million unique TCRs from HLA-typed donors. Whole-study findings and limits: Differences between HLA loci emerged in a later analysis of TCR association rates, with DRB1 most and HLA-C fewest. The authors later linked a missense DCLRE1C variant to TCR beta V- and J-gene trimming. In a later analysis, the majority of CMV-associated beta chains seemingly showed HLA restriction.

Germline assignment: CDR1 SGHVS and CDR2 FNYEAQ. Trimming took 1 base from V and 2 from J; bases not matched to a gene: 8. The CDR3 contains 16 residues. The study ran its PCR with 60 Vbeta and 13 Jbeta primers. The data were produced by immunoSEQ multiplex PCR, yet TCRdb's version contains in-frame clones alone and is incomplete. The data hold about 120,000 clones, with less than 85% observed a single time. The source of this sequence is a man aged 25 to 45 in good health and CMV-seronegative. The chain carries TRBV7-6 and TRBJ2-7, with 7 bases aligning to TRBD2. The sequencing input was PBMCs. DNA for the CDR3: TGTGCCAGCAGCTTAGGGGGTAGCGGGCCAACCTACGAGCAGTACTTC. This translates into CASSLGGSGPTYEQYF.